Listed below are T cell receptor beta chains from one sample, sequenced in a study of shared clonotypes between healthy human individuals. Sequencing used immunoSEQ multiplex PCR; TCRdb keeps in-frame clones, though not all of them. The repertoire holds millions of clones, with about 95% as singletons. Material: naive CD8+ T cells sorted from blood. These receptors were taken from a young man in good health. The CDR3 runs from the conserved cysteine through the conserved F or W.

v_call	j_call	cdr3_aa
TRBV10-3	TRBJ1-5	CAISEGGSNQPQHF
TRBV12-5	TRBJ2-5	CASGMRLAEYQETQYF
TRBV6-1	TRBJ2-1	CASREPGLAGANEQFF
TRBV28	TRBJ1-5	CASSSGQGIQPQHF
TRBV7-2	TRBJ1-2	CASEFYTF
TRBV19	TRBJ2-7	CASSQEASLEQYF
TRBV27	TRBJ1-5	CASSSGDNQPQHF
TRBV7-6	TRBJ2-6	CASSLGEDVLTF
TRBV6-5	TRBJ1-2	CASISRGGGTYGYTF
TRBV4-3	TRBJ2-3	CASSQVRTTDTQYF
TRBV5-1	TRBJ2-2	CASSLAGQINTGELFF
TRBV30	TRBJ2-7	CAWGSGMGEQYF
TRBV27	TRBJ2-3	CASTDRVGDTQYF
TRBV30	TRBJ2-7	CACRTEHYEQYF
TRBV6-1	TRBJ2-5	CASSEPGSGETQYF
TRBV6-1	TRBJ1-6	CASSEYGELNSPLHF
TRBV6-1	TRBJ2-7	CASTTFGTGSYEQYF
TRBV7-9	TRBJ1-2	CASSARYTEGYTF
TRBV27	TRBJ2-3	CASRQYTDTQYF
TRBV2	TRBJ2-5	CASSDPSPPRETQYF
TRBV11-2	TRBJ2-7	CASSLEGTTYEQYF
TRBV19	TRBJ2-2	CASSWTQRGTGELFF
TRBV11-2	TRBJ2-7	CASSLDGQKREQYF
TRBV30	TRBJ1-3	CAWSVSLAGAASISGNTIYF
TRBV2	TRBJ1-5	CASSARGGGNQPQHF
TRBV2	TRBJ2-3	CASRGGADTQYF
TRBV9	TRBJ2-7	CASSVAGTYEQYF
TRBV19	TRBJ2-3	CASSNKSGYRGDTQYF
TRBV4-1	TRBJ2-5	CASSPLGKETQYF
TRBV11-2	TRBJ1-1	CASSGAGAPEAFF
TRBV4-1	TRBJ2-7	CASSPQIGFYEQYF
TRBV7-8	TRBJ1-3	CASSPDWPGNTIYF
TRBV5-1	TRBJ2-7	CASSLFPGTEYEQYF
TRBV6-1	TRBJ2-2	CASDWTADTGELFF
TRBV5-1	TRBJ2-7	CASSLSRDRVDEQYF
TRBV27	TRBJ1-1	CASSSLGVQGANTEAFF
TRBV29-1	TRBJ2-1	CSVQAGVVYNEQFF
TRBV10-3	TRBJ2-2	CAISGPTVVPTTGELFF
TRBV5-8	TRBJ1-3	CASSFWQGNTIYF
TRBV5-4	TRBJ2-5	CASRGGMTGEETQYF
TRBV11-2	TRBJ2-7	CASSPTSGGLYEQYF
TRBV4-3	TRBJ2-5	CASSHGTDEGGGLETQYF